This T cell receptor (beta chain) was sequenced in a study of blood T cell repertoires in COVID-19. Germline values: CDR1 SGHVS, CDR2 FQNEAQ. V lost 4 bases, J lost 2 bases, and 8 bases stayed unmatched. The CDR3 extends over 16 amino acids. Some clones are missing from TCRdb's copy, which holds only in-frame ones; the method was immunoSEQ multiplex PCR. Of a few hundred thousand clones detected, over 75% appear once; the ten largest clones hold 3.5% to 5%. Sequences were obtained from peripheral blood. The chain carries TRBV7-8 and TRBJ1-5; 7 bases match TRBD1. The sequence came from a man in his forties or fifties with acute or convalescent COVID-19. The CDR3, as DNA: TGTGCCAGCAGCTCCCAGGGGGTTTCAGGCAATCAGCCCCAGCATTTT. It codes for CASSSQGVSGNQPQHF.